Included here is one T cell receptor beta chain sequence, with context. Its target is unknown. This CDR3 region has 15 residues. Trimming cost V 3 bases and J 2 bases; bases outside gene matches: 5. CDR1 is SGHVS and CDR2 is FQNEAQ in the germline V gene. The data are from a study of beta chain features in type 1 diabetes. The wider study: Investigators examined under 140 million sorted cells across all samples. General study points: Any role of HLA type in TCRB rearrangement remained unresolved here.

All of the isolated RNA was reverse transcribed, so expressed TCRB transcripts were sequenced. Here immunoSEQ multiplex PCR was the method, and the copy in TCRdb shows in-frame clones only, minus some. In the table there are around 400,000 clones, about 16% of which are singletons. The V and J genes are TRBV7-8 and TRBJ1-1, with 8 bases aligning to TRBD1. The material sequenced was naive CD4+ T cells from blood. This sequence originates from a woman younger than 35 in good health. CDR3 nucleotide sequence: TGTGCCAGCAGCTTGCTGACAGGGGTAAACACTGAAGCTTTCTTT. Residues: CASSLLTGVNTEAFF.